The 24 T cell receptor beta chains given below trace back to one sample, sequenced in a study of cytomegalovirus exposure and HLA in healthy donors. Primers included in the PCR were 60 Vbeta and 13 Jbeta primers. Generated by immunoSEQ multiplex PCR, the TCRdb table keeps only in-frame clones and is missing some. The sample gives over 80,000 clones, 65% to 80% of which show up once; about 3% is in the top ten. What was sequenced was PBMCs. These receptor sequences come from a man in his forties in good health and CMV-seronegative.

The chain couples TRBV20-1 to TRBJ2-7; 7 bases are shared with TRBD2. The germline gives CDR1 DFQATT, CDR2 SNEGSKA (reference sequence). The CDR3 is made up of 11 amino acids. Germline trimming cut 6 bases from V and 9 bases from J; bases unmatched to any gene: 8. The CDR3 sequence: CSAHVIAGQYF. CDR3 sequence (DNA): TGCAGTGCCCATGTCATAGCGGGGCAGTACTTC.

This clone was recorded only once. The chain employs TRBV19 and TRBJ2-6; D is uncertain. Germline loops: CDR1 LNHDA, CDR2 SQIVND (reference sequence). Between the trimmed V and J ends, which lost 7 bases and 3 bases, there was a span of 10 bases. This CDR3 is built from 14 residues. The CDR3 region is CASTSSFGANVLTF. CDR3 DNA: TGTGCCAGTACTTCCTCCTTTGGGGCCAACGTCCTGACTTTC.

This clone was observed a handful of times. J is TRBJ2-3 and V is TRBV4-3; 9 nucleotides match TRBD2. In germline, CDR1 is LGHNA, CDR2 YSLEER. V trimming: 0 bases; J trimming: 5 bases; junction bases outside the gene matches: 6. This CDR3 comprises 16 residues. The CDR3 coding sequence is TGCGCCAGCAGCCAAGAGTTAGCGGGGGCAAGAGATACGCAGTATTTT. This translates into CASSQELAGARDTQYF.

This CDR3 is CASSLSRDTHYEQYF. CDR3 nucleotide sequence: TGTGCCAGCAGCTTATCCAGGGACACGCACTACGAGCAGTACTTC. The genes are TRBV7-2 and TRBJ2-7, with D maybe TRBD1 (6 bases). Trimming left V 2 bases short and J 3 bases short, with 14 bases between. The CDR3 loop spans 15 amino acids. Germline V gene data show CDR1 as SGHTA and CDR2 as FQGNSA.

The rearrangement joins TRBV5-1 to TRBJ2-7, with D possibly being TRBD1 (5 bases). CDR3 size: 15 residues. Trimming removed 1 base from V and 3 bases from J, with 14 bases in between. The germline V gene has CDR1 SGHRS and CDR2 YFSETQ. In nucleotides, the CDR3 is TGCGCCAGCAGCTTGACTCTTAAAGGGGTCTACGAGCAGTACTTC. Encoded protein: CASSLTLKGVYEQYF.

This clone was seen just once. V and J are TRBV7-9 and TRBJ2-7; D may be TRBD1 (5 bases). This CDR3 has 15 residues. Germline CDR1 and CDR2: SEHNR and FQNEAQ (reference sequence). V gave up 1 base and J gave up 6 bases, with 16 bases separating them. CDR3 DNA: TGTGCCAGCAGCTTAGTCGGCCAGGGTGGTCTCGAGCAGTACTTC. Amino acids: CASSLVGQGGLEQYF. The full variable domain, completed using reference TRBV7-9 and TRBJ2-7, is DTGVSQNPRHKITKRGQNVTFRCDPISEHNRLYWYRQTLGQGPEFLTYFQNEAQLEKSRLLSDRFSAERPKGSFSTLEIQRTEQGDSAMYLCASSLVGQGGLEQYFGPGTRLTVT.

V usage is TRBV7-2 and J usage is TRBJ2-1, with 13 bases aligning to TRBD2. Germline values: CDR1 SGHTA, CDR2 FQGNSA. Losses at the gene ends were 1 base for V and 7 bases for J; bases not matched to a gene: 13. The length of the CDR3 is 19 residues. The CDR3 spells CASSLVGIYTSGGANEQFF. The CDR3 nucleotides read TGTGCCAGCAGCTTAGTAGGCATCTACACTAGCGGGGGGGCGAATGAGCAGTTCTTC.

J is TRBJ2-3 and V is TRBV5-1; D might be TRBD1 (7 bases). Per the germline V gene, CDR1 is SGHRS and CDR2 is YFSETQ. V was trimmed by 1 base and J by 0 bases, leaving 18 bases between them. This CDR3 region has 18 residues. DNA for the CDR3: TGCGCCAGCAGCTTGAGGAGGGGGCCCCAGTCTAGCACAGATACGCAGTATTTT. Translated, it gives CASSLRRGPQSSTDTQYF.

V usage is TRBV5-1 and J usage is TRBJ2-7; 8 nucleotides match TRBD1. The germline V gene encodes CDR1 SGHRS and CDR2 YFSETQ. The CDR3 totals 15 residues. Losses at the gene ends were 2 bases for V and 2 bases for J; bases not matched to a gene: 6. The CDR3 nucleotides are TGCGCCAGCAGCTTTACAGGGGGGACGACCTACGAGCAGTACTTC. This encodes CASSFTGGTTYEQYF.

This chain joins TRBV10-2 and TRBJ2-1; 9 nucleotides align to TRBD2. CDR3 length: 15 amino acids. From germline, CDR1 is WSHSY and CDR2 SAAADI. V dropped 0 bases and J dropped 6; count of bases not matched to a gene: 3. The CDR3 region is CASSESAGGLNEQFF. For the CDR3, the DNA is TGCGCCAGCAGTGAGTCGGCGGGGGGGCTCAATGAGCAGTTCTTC.

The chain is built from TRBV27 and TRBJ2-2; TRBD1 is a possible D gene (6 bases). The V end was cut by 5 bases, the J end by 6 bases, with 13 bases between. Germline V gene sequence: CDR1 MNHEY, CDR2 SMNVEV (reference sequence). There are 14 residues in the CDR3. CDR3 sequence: CASSPYRVAGELFF. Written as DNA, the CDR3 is TGTGCCAGCAGTCCCTACAGGGTGGCCGGGGAGCTGTTTTTT.

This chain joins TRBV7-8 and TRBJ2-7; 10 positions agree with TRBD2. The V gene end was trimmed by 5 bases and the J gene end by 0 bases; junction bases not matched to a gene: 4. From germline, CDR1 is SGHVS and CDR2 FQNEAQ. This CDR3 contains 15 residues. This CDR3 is CASSGTSGDSYEQYF. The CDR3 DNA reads TGTGCCAGCAGCGGAACTAGCGGGGACTCCTACGAGCAGTACTTC.

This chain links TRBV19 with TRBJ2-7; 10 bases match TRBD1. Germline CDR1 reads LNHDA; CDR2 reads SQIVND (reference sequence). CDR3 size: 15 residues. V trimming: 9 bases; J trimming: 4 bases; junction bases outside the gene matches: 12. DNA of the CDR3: TGTGCCAGCTCGCCTTGGGACAGGGGTTCTTACGAGCAGTACTTC. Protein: CASSPWDRGSYEQYF. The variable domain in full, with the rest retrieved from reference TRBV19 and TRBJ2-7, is DGGITQSPKYLFRKEGQNVTLSCEQNLNHDAMYWYRQDPGQGLRLIYYSQIVNDFQKGDIAEGYSVSREKKESFPLTVTSAQKNPTAFYLCASSPWDRGSYEQYFGPGTRLTVT.

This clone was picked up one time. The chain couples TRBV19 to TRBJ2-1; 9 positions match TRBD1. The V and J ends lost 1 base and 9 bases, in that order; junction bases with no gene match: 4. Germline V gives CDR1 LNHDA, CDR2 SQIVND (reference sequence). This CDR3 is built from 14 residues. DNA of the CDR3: TGTGCCAGTAGTATAGTGATGACAGGGGGTGAGCAGTTCTTC. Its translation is CASSIVMTGGEQFF.

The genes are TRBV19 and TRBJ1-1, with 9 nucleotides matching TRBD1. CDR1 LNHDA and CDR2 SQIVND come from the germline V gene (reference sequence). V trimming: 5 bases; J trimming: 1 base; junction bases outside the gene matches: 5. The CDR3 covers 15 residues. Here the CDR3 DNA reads TGTGCCAGTAGTCAAACGGGACAGGGGAACACTGAAGCTTTCTTT. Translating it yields CASSQTGQGNTEAFF.

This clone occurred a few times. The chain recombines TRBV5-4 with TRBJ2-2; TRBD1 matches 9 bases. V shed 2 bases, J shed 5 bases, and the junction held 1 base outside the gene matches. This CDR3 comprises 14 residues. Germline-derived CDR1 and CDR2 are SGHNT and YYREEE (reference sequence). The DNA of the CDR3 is TGTGCCAGCAGCTTCGGGACAGGGACCGGGGAGCTGTTTTTT. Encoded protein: CASSFGTGTGELFF. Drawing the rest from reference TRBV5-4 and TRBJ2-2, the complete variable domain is ETGVTQSPTHLIKTRGQQVTLRCSSQSGHNTVSWYQQALGQGPQFIFQYYREEENGRGNFPPRFSGLQFPNYSSELNVNALELDDSALYLCASSFGTGTGELFFGEGSRLTVL.

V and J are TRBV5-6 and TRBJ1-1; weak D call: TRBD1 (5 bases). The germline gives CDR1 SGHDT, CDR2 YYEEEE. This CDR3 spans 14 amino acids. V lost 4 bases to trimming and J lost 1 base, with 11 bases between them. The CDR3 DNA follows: TGTGCCAGCAGCCGTCGACAGAGGAACACTGAAGCTTTCTTT. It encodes CASSRRQRNTEAFF.

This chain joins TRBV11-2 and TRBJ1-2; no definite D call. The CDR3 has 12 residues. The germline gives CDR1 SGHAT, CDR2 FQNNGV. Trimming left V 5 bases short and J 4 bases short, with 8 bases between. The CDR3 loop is CASSPTFYGYTF. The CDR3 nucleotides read TGTGCCAGCAGCCCTACTTTCTATGGCTACACCTTC.

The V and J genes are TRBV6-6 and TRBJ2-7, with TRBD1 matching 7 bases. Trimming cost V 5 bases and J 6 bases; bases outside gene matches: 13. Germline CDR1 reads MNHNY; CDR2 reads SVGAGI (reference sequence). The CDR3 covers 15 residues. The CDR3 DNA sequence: TGTGCCAGCAGTCCCCCTTGGGGACAGTTCGCCGAGCAGTACTTC. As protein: CASSPPWGQFAEQYF.

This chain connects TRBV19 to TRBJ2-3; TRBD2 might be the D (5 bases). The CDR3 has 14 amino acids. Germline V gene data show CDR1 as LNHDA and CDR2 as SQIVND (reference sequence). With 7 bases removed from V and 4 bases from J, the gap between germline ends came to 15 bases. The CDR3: CASNQRPSADTQYF. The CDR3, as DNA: TGTGCCAGTAATCAGCGGCCAAGCGCAGATACGCAGTATTTT.

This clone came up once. The CDR3 DNA reads TGTGCCAGCAGCTCCCGACAGAGTTATAATTCACCCCTCCACTTT. Translated, it gives CASSSRQSYNSPLHF. The V and J genes are TRBV5-6 and TRBJ1-6; D is perhaps TRBD1 (5 bases). From germline, CDR1 is SGHDT and CDR2 YYEEEE. V dropped 3 bases and J dropped 4 bases, with 11 bases sitting between them. CDR3 length: 15 amino acids.

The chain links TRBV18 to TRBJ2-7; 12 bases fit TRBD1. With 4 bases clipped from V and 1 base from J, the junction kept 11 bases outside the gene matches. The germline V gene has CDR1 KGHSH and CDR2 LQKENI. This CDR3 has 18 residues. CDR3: CASSRAGTGGDYSYEQYF. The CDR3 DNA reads TGTGCCAGCTCACGGGCCGGGACAGGGGGCGATTATTCCTACGAGCAGTACTTC.

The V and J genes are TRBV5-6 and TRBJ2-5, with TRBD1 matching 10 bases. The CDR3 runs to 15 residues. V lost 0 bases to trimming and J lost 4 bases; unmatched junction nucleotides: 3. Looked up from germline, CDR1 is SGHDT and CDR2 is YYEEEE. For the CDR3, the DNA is TGTGCCAGCAGCTTGGGACAGGGGGCGAGAGAGACCCAGTACTTC. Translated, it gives CASSLGQGARETQYF. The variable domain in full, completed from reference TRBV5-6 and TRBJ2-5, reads DAGVTQSPTHLIKTRGQQVTLRCSPKSGHDTVSWYQQALGQGPQFIFQYYEEEERQRGNFPDRFSGHQFPNYSSELNVNALLLGDSALYLCASSLGQGARETQYFGPGTRLLVL.

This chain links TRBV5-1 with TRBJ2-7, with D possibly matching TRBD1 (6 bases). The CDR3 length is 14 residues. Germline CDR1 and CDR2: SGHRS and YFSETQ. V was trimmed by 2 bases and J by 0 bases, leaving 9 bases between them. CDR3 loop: CASSFRDNSYEQYF. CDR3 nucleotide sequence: TGCGCCAGCAGCTTCCGGGACAACTCCTACGAGCAGTACTTC.